This TCR beta chain stems from a study of T cells in Graves' hyperthyroidism and ophthalmopathy. The sample holds many counts of this clonotype. Researchers took RNA transcripts and amplified the TCR beta CDR3 regions from them. An initial round of RT-PCR targeting the TCR CDR3 relied on the HTBI primer set. TCRdb processed the multiplex PCR reads anew with MiXCR; each CDR3 protein has one entry. The sample has about 610,000 distinct CDR3 sequences; approximately 15% are singletons. Patients affected by ophthalmopathy presented a Clinical Activity Score of at least 3, a NOSPECS grade of at least 4, and disease duration below 3 months. Clinical symptoms, serum thyroxine, TRAb, thyroid ultrasound and orbital computed tomography informed diagnoses. The length of the CDR3 is 15 residues. The germline CDR1 and CDR2 sequences are LGHDT and YNNKEL (reference sequence). V lost 4 bases to trimming and J lost 6 bases, with 16 bases between them.

The chain joins TRBV3-1 to TRBJ2-4; TRBD2 is a possible D gene (6 bases). The receptor's source is a woman between 40 and 50 years old with Graves' ophthalmopathy. The sample consisted of blood. CDR3 sequence: CASSLSGTGGNIQYF. The CDR3 bases are TGTGCCAGCAGCCTTAGCGGAACAGGCGGAAACATTCAGTACTTC.